This entry is about one T cell receptor beta chain. The sample belongs to a study of TIL therapy for anti-PD-1-resistant metastatic lung cancer. Looking at the study overall: Tumors carried a median about 1.5 non-synonymous mutations per megabase.

The libraries were made with immunoSEQ v3. Generated by immunoSEQ multiplex PCR, the TCRdb table keeps only in-frame clones and is missing some. Of tens of thousands of clones listed, 65% to 90% are singletons. Time point in this sample: pre-treatment sample, taken before nivolumab and TIL therapy. Stage 4 NSCLC adults joined between late 2017 and 2020. Trimming pared 1 base from V and 0 bases from J, leaving 4 bases between. Per the germline V gene, CDR1 is LGHDT and CDR2 is YNNKEL (reference sequence). The CDR3 consists of 15 residues. J is TRBJ2-6 and V is TRBV3-1 (or the pseudogene TRBV3-2); D remains ambiguous. The sequence came from a person aged 25-79 years with non-small cell lung cancer. Sequencing used blood, obtained at baseline. The CDR3, as DNA: TGTGCCAGCAGCCAAGGGACCTCTGGGGCCAACGTCCTGACTTTC. Its translation: CASSQGTSGANVLTF.